The 6 T cell receptor beta chains below were found in one sample sequenced in a study of T cells after yellow fever vaccination. One entry per CDR3 protein results from TCRdb running MiXCR on the 5' RACE reads. Counted here are 500,000 to 550,000 distinct CDR3 sequences, around a fifth occurring once; the ten biggest clones make up about 15%. The sample in question was PBMCs, obtained 21 days after the first yellow fever vaccination. The receptors come from a man aged 18 to 35 who received the YFV17D yellow fever vaccine.

The chain couples TRBV6-1 to TRBJ1-6, with 7 bases identical to TRBD1. This CDR3 has 16 amino acids. Germline CDR1 MNHNS, CDR2 SASEGT. The trim removed 4 bases at V and 6 bases at J, leaving 9 bases unmatched. CDR3 nucleotide sequence: TGTGCCAGCAGTGGGGACAGCCGGGGTTTTAATTCACCCCTCCACTTT. As protein: CASSGDSRGFNSPLHF.

This chain uses TRBV6-2 or TRBV6-3 with TRBJ2-3; 7 bases line up with TRBD2. There are 15 residues in the CDR3. CDR1 MNHEY and CDR2 SVGEGT come from the germline V gene. V shed 5 bases and J 3 bases; nucleotides not matched to a gene: 8. As DNA, the CDR3 is TGTGCCAGCAGTCCCCTCCGGGGGGTTACAGATACGCAGTATTTT. Translating it yields CASSPLRGVTDTQYF.

The chain recombines TRBV6-5 with TRBJ2-2; a weak D match, TRBD1 (6 bases). Germline CDR1 reads MNHEY; CDR2 reads SVGAGI. CDR3 length: 16 residues. Deletions cut 0 bases from V and 2 bases from J, with 10 bases between. In DNA, the CDR3 is TGTGCCAGCAGTTACTCCGGGACATCTAACACCGGGGAGCTGTTTTTT. Amino acid sequence: CASSYSGTSNTGELFF.

The V gene is TRBV6-4, the J gene TRBJ2-1; no definite D call. Trimming cost V 3 bases and J 0 bases, with 9 bases left between them. Germline V gene sequence: CDR1 MRHNA, CDR2 SNTAGT. The CDR3 runs 15 residues. The CDR3, as DNA: TGTGCCAGCAGTGAGAAGGCAGTCTCCTACAATGAGCAGTTCTTC. Protein product: CASSEKAVSYNEQFF.

Turning to this clonotype: One end of the junction varies from germline; a read error may be responsible. V and J are TRBV7-9 and TRBJ2-2; D may correspond to TRBD1 or TRBD2 (5 bases each). Germline V gene lookup returns CDR1 SEHNR and CDR2 FQNEAQ (reference sequence). The CDR3 runs to 13 residues. CDR3 region: CASSLMGPGELLF. The CDR3 coding sequence is TGTGCCAGCAGCTTAATGGGGCCCGGGGAGCTGTTGTTT. The variable domain in full, completed from reference TRBV7-9 and TRBJ2-2, reads DTGVSQNPRHKITKRGQNVTFRCDPISEHNRLYWYRQTLGQGPEFLTYFQNEAQLEKSRLLSDRFSAERPKGSFSTLEIQRTEQGDSAMYLCASSLMGPGELLFGEGSRLTVL.

CDR3 amino acids: CASSQMDRDSGNTIYF. The CDR3 DNA sequence: TGCGCCAGCAGCCAGATGGACAGAGACTCTGGAAACACCATATATTTT. The rearrangement links TRBV4-1 to TRBJ1-3, with D possibly being TRBD1 (6 bases). The V end lost 3 bases, the J end lost 0 bases, and 12 bases lay between the germline ends. From germline, CDR1 is MGHRA and CDR2 YSYEKL. The CDR3 is 16 amino acids.